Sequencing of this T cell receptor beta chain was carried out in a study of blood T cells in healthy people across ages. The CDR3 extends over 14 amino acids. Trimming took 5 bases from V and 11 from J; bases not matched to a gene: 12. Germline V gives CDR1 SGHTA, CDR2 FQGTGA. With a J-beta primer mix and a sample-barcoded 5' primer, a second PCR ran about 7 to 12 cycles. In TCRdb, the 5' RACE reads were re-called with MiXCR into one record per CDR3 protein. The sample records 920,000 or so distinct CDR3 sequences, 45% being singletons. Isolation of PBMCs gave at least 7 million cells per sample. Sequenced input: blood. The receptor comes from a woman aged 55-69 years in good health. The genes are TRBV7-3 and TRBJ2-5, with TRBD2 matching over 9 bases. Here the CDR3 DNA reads TGTGCCAGCAGCCCTGGGGGACTAGCAAGTGAGCAGTACTTC. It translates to CASSPGGLASEQYF. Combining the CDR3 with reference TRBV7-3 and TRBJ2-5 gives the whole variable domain GAGVSQTPSNKVTEKGKYVELRCDPISGHTALYWYRQSLGQGPEFLIYFQGTGAADDSGLPNDRFFAVRPEGSVSTLKIQRTERGDSAVYLCASSPGGLASEQYFGPGTRLLVL.